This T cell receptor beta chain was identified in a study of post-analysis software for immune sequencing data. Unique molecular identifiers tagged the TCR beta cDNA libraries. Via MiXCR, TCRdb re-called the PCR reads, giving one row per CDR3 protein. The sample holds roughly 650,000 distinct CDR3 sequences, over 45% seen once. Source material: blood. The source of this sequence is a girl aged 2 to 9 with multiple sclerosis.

CDR3 DNA sequence: TGCAGTGCTAGACCATTCCCCCGGGCTAGTGCCCCCTACGAGCAGTACTTC. Residues: CSARPFPRASAPYEQYF. The chain carries TRBV20-1 and TRBJ2-7; D is undetermined. The ends were cut back, 2 bases at V and 2 bases at J, with 22 bases in the middle. The CDR3 runs 17 residues. Germline V gene sequence: CDR1 DFQATT, CDR2 SNEGSKA (reference sequence).